The text below deals with one TCR beta chain. The repertoire was sequenced with immunoSEQ multiplex PCR; TCRdb's copy has only in-frame clones and lacks some. The sample carries some 200,000 clones, roughly nine tenths recorded once. J gave up 3 bases and V 3 bases, and 1 base lay outside the gene matches. The CDR3 runs to 15 residues. Germline V CDR1 and CDR2: SGHTA, FQGNSA. This record comes from a study of blood T cell repertoires in COVID-19. The clonotype comes from a woman aged 60-75 years with COVID-19, enrolled during active disease. Sequenced input: peripheral blood. The chain has TRBV7-2 and TRBJ2-3; 12 nucleotides line up with TRBD2. CDR3 DNA: TGTGCCAGCAGCTTCGGACTAGCGGGGACAGATACGCAGTATTTT. Translated: CASSFGLAGTDTQYF.